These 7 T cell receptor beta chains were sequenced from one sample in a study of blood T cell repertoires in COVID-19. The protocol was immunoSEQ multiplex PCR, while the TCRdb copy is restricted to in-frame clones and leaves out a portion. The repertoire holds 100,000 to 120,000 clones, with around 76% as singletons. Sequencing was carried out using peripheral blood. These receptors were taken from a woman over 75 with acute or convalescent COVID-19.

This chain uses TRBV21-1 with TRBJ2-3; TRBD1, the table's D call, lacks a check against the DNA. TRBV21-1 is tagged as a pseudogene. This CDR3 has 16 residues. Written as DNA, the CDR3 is TGTGCCAGCAGCAAACCTAGGGACAGGCGGACAGATACGCAGTATTTT. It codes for CASSKPRDRRTDTQYF.

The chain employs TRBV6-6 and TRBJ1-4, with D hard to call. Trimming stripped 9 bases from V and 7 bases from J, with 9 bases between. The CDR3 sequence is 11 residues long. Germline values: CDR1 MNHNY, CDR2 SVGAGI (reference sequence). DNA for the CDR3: TGTGCCAGTTGGGAGCCTGAAAAACTGTTTTTT. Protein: CASWEPEKLFF.

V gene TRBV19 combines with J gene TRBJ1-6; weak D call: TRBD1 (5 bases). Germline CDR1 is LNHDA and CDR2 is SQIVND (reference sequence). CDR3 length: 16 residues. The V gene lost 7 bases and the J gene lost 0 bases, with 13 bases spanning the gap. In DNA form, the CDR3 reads TGTGCCAGTAACCCCCGAACAGGCTCCTATAATTCACCCCTCCACTTT. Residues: CASNPRTGSYNSPLHF.

CDR3 nucleotide sequence: TGCGCCAGCAGCTTGGGGGACAGGGTGACTGAAGCTTTCTTT. It codes for CASSLGDRVTEAFF. The rearrangement joins TRBV5-1 to TRBJ1-1, with 9 nucleotides matching TRBD1. The CDR3 runs to 14 residues. The germline V gene has CDR1 SGHRS and CDR2 YFSETQ. Trimming took 0 bases from V and 5 from J; bases not matched to a gene: 2.

The CDR3 is CASTSSRGNTIYF. The CDR3 DNA follows: TGTGCCAGCACCTCTTCTCGGGGAAACACCATATATTTT. J is TRBJ1-3 and V is TRBV12-3 or TRBV12-4; D unclear. The CDR3 runs 13 residues. Trimming left V 7 bases short and J 4 bases short, with 11 bases between.

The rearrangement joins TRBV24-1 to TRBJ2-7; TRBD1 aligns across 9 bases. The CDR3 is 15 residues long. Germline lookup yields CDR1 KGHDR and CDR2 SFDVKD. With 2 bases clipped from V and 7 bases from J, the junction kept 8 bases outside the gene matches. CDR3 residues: CATSDWGTGTREQYF. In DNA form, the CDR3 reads TGTGCCACCAGTGATTGGGGGACAGGGACGCGAGAGCAGTACTTC.

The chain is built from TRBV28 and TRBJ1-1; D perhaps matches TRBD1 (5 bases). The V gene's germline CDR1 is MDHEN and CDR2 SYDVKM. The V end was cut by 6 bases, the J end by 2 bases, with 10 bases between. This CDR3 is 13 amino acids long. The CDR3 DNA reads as TGTGCCAGCAGCCGTACAGGTAACACTGAAGCTTTCTTT. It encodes CASSRTGNTEAFF.